A selection of T cell receptor beta chains follows, all from one sample in a study of shared clonotypes between healthy human individuals. Assay used: immunoSEQ multiplex PCR; TCRdb lists only in-frame clones, some missing. The repertoire holds a few million clones, with approximately 93% as singletons. Sequenced material: naive CD4+ T cells from PBMCs. These receptors all come from a man younger than 35 in good health. Some clones in this sample may be carry-over from other donors' samples. The CDR3 runs from the conserved cysteine through the conserved F or W. The D gene is left open where the match is weak. Expanded clones are given a class, and other clones once, few, many or no size at all.

size	D	length	V	J	CDR3	DNA
NA	NA	15	TRBV5-1	TRBJ2-2	CASSAGTPYTGELFF	TGCGCCAGCAGCGCCGGGACTCCTTACACCGGGGAGCTGTTTTTT
NA	TRBD2	16	TRBV18	TRBJ2-3	CASSRTGLVGTDTQYF	TGTGCCAGCTCACGCACGGGACTAGTGGGCACAGATACGCAGTATTTT
NA	TRBD1	16	TRBV14	TRBJ2-1	CASSRRDRIFQGEQFF	TGTGCCAGCAGTCGCCGGGACAGGATATTTCAGGGTGAGCAGTTCTTC
NA	TRBD2	16	TRBV5-1	TRBJ2-3	CASSLGAGGPTDTQYF	TGCGCCAGCAGCTTGGGAGCGGGAGGGCCCACAGATACGCAGTATTTT
NA	NA	15	TRBV28	TRBJ2-1	CASNIPTGNYNEQFF	TGTGCCAGCAACATCCCGACCGGGAACTACAATGAGCAGTTCTTC
NA	NA	12	TRBV19	TRBJ1-2	CASSAAVYGYTF	TGTGCCAGTAGTGCGGCGGTCTATGGCTACACCTTC
NA	NA	12	TRBV28	TRBJ1-1	CASSSGRTEAFF	TGTGCCAGCAGTTCAGGGAGGACTGAAGCTTTCTTT
NA	NA	14	TRBV6-1	TRBJ2-7	CASLAYPQGFEQYF	TGTGCCAGCCTCGCCTACCCTCAGGGGTTCGAGCAGTACTTC
NA	TRBD1	15	TRBV19	TRBJ2-2	CASSTRDRYTGELFF	TGTGCCAGTAGCACCCGGGACAGATACACCGGGGAGCTGTTTTTT
NA	NA	15	TRBV11-3	TRBJ2-1	CASSTDSPVGNEQFF	TGTGCCAGCAGCACGGACAGTCCGGTCGGCAATGAGCAGTTCTTC
NA	NA	17	TRBV7-9	TRBJ1-2	CASSRLGPRDSNYGYTF	TGTGCCAGCAGCCGGCTTGGGCCCAGGGACTCTAACTATGGCTACACCTTC
few	NA	14	TRBV15	TRBJ1-4	CATSRDLDSEKLFF	TGTGCCACCAGCAGAGATCTGGACAGTGAAAAACTGTTTTTT
once	NA	13	TRBV7-7	TRBJ2-1	CASSPRGGEEQFF	TGTGCCAGCAGCCCGAGGGGGGGAGAAGAGCAGTTCTTC
NA	NA	14	TRBV2	TRBJ1-4	CASKPQIGNEKLFF	TGTGCCAGCAAACCACAGATAGGTAATGAAAAACTGTTTTTT
NA	TRBD2	17	TRBV28	TRBJ2-2	CASSFPRPGGITGELFF	TGTGCCAGCAGTTTCCCTCGGCCGGGGGGAATCACCGGGGAGCTGTTTTTT
NA	NA	12	TRBV27	TRBJ2-7	CASGYGAYEQYF	TGTGCCAGCGGGTACGGGGCGTACGAGCAGTACTTC
NA	TRBD2	16	TRBV7-9	TRBJ2-3	CASSLGRGARTDTQYF	TGTGCCAGCAGCTTAGGGCGGGGGGCGCGCACAGATACGCAGTATTTT
NA	TRBD1	15	TRBV6-5	TRBJ2-5	CASSYRQGLGETQYF	TGTGCCAGCAGTTACCGACAGGGGTTGGGGGAGACCCAGTACTTC
NA	NA	15	TRBV28	TRBJ1-4	CASSLAGQSNEKLFF	TGTGCCAGCAGTTTGGCCGGACAGTCTAATGAAAAACTGTTTTTT
NA	TRBD1	17	TRBV4-3	TRBJ2-7	CASSLRMGQGKAYEQYF	TGCGCCAGCAGCCTTAGAATGGGACAGGGAAAGGCCTACGAGCAGTACTTC
NA	TRBD1	12	TRBV30	TRBJ1-1	CAWTGGWTEAFF	TGTGCCTGGACAGGGGGCTGGACTGAAGCTTTCTTT
NA	NA	15	TRBV5-8	TRBJ2-1	CASSSAPGFSYEQFF	TGTGCCAGCAGCTCTGCCCCCGGATTTAGCTATGAGCAGTTCTTC
once	NA	15	TRBV7-3	TRBJ2-3	CASSIQGGPTDTQYF	TGTGCCAGCAGCATACAGGGAGGGCCTACAGATACGCAGTATTTT
once	TRBD2	17	TRBV25-1	TRBJ2-7	CASSINVGSGRTGEQYF	TGTGCCAGCAGTATCAATGTGGGCAGCGGGAGGACGGGCGAGCAGTACTTC
NA	NA	15	TRBV9	TRBJ1-1	CASSPQTVLGTEAFF	TGTGCCAGCAGCCCACAGACAGTCCTGGGCACTGAAGCTTTCTTT
NA	TRBD2	15	TRBV7-8	TRBJ2-2	CASIAGGPVPGELFF	TGTGCCAGCATCGCGGGAGGGCCGGTTCCCGGGGAGCTGTTTTTT
NA	NA	14	TRBV29-1	TRBJ2-1	CSVIRGSSYNEQFF	TGCAGCGTTATCAGGGGTAGCTCCTACAATGAGCAGTTCTTC
NA	NA	15	TRBV4-3	TRBJ2-5	CASSQDAGRGETQYF	TGCGCCAGCAGCCAAGATGCGGGGCGCGGTGAGACCCAGTACTTC
NA	TRBD2	15	TRBV7-3	TRBJ2-7	CASSLGSSGGYEQYF	TGTGCCAGCAGCTTAGGCTCTAGCGGGGGCTACGAGCAGTACTTC
NA	NA	20	TRBV28	TRBJ1-3	CASRNSGLRQARDSGNTIYF	TGTGCCAGCAGGAACAGTGGGCTTCGACAGGCCAGGGACTCTGGAAACACCATATATTTT
NA	TRBD1	13	TRBV15	TRBJ2-2	CATGTGGSGELFF	TGTGCCACAGGGACAGGCGGTTCCGGGGAGCTGTTTTTT
NA	TRBD2	16	TRBV5-1	TRBJ2-1	CASSSITSGSYNEQFF	TGCGCCAGCAGCTCGATAACTAGCGGGTCCTACAATGAGCAGTTCTTC
NA	NA	15	TRBV19	TRBJ2-7	CASSRLASVTYEQYF	TGTGCCAGTAGTCGATTGGCTAGCGTAACCTACGAGCAGTACTTC
once	NA	13	TRBV19	TRBJ1-3	CASSISGGNTIYF	TGTGCCAGTAGTATATCCGGCGGAAACACCATATATTTT
NA	NA	15	TRBV21-1	TRBJ1-3	CASSTGRISGNTIYF	TGTGCCAGCAGCACAGGACGGATCTCTGGAAACACCATATATTTT
once	NA	16	TRBV11-3	TRBJ1-4	CASSPAVGLTNEKLFF	TGTGCCAGCAGCCCCGCCGTCGGGCTGACTAATGAAAAACTGTTTTTT
NA	TRBD1	13	TRBV29-1	TRBJ2-3	CSVVTGGAYTQYF	TGCAGCGTCGTGACAGGGGGCGCCTATACGCAGTATTTT
NA	TRBD2	16	TRBV7-6	TRBJ2-3	CASSLPGLAGADTQYF	TGTGCCAGCAGCTTACCGGGACTAGCGGGAGCAGATACGCAGTATTTT
NA	NA	12	TRBV11-3	TRBJ2-5	CASSQDRETQYF	TGTGCCAGCAGCCAAGATAGAGAGACCCAGTACTTC
NA	TRBD1	13	TRBV6-1	TRBJ2-7	CAAHRDRAYEQYF	TGTGCCGCCCACCGGGACAGGGCCTACGAGCAGTACTTC
NA	NA	12	TRBV2	TRBJ1-4	CASSEAALRLFF	TGTGCCAGCAGTGAAGCTGCGCTCCGCCTGTTTTTT
NA	TRBD1	16	TRBV7-2	TRBJ2-5	CASSLAAYRGTETQYF	TGTGCCAGCAGCTTAGCGGCTTACAGGGGTACAGAGACCCAGTACTTC
NA	NA	14	TRBV4-2	TRBJ2-3	CASSRGESTDTQYF	TGTGCCAGCAGCCGGGGTGAAAGCACAGATACGCAGTATTTT
NA	TRBD1	14	TRBV18	TRBJ1-1	CASSGGTGLTEAFF	TGTGCCAGCTCAGGAGGGACAGGGCTCACTGAAGCTTTCTTT
NA	NA	16	TRBV5-6	TRBJ2-2	CASSLAGAEGSGELFF	TGTGCCAGCAGCTTGGCCGGGGCCGAAGGGTCCGGGGAGCTGTTTTTT
NA	TRBD2	13	TRBV5-8	TRBJ2-7	CASSLRLAGRQYF	TGTGCCAGCAGCTTACGACTAGCTGGGAGGCAGTACTTC
NA	NA	15	TRBV6-6	TRBJ1-4	CASSYSGGLDEKLFF	TGTGCCAGCAGTTACTCAGGGGGTCTCGATGAAAAACTGTTTTTT
NA	NA	15	TRBV28	TRBJ1-2	CASSPSVGANYGYTF	TGTGCCAGCAGTCCCTCCGTAGGCGCAAACTATGGCTACACCTTC
once	NA	15	TRBV27	TRBJ2-5	CASSSRRAEQETQYF	TGTGCCAGCAGTTCTCGCAGGGCGGAACAAGAGACCCAGTACTTC
NA	TRBD1	14	TRBV5-5	TRBJ1-2	CASSDRGLSGGYTF	TGTGCCAGCAGCGACAGGGGATTGAGTGGTGGCTACACCTTC
NA	NA	14	TRBV7-3	TRBJ2-2	CASSLNRNTGELFF	TGTGCCAGCAGCTTAAACCGGAACACCGGGGAGCTGTTTTTT
NA	NA	14	TRBV7-8	TRBJ1-2	CASSLMGQGDGYTF	TGTGCCAGCAGCTTAATGGGGCAGGGAGATGGCTACACCTTC
NA	TRBD1	16	TRBV7-2	TRBJ2-5	CASSHGGAGGMETQYF	TGTGCCAGCAGCCACGGTGGGGCAGGGGGAATGGAGACCCAGTACTTC
NA	NA	15	TRBV10-3	TRBJ2-1	CAISDGGRHTNEQFF	TGTGCCATCAGTGATGGGGGGCGTCATACGAATGAGCAGTTCTTC
NA	NA	14	TRBV19	TRBJ1-5	CASSTGGTGRSQHF	TGTGCCAGTAGTACGGGCGGGACCGGGCGATCCCAGCATTTT
NA	NA	13	TRBV7-2	TRBJ1-1	CASSLALFSEAFF	TGTGCCAGCAGCTTAGCTTTGTTCTCTGAAGCTTTCTTT
NA	NA	16	TRBV2	TRBJ2-5	CASSDQGVVLAETQYF	TGTGCCAGCAGTGATCAAGGTGTGGTGCTCGCAGAGACCCAGTACTTC